These 10 T cell receptor beta chains came from one sample sequenced in a study of PD-1 blockade in classical Hodgkin lymphoma. Generated by immunoSEQ multiplex PCR, the TCRdb table keeps only in-frame clones and is missing some. The sample contains 20,000 to 25,000 clones, roughly 87% of which appear only once. As to time point: newly diagnosed, previously untreated cHL patient sample. Isolation of CD4+ T cells from thawed PBMCs was performed by magnetic negative selection. Specimen: CD4+ T cells from blood. Receptors originate from a human donor with classical Hodgkin lymphoma.

This rearrangement joins TRBV14 to TRBJ2-2, with 10 bases matching TRBD1. The length of the CDR3 is 15 residues. V lost 5 bases, J lost 7 bases, and 7 bases stayed unmatched. Germline V gives CDR1 SGHDN, CDR2 FVKESK. CDR3 sequence: CASSNRDRGNGELFF. CDR3 DNA sequence: TGTGCCAGCAGCAACCGGGACAGGGGAAACGGGGAGCTGTTTTTT.

V gene TRBV27 combines with J gene TRBJ1-4; TRBD1 might be the D (6 bases). Germline V lookup: CDR1 MNHEY, CDR2 SMNVEV (reference sequence). This CDR3 region has 14 residues. The V end lost 5 bases, the J end lost 10 bases, and 17 bases lay between the germline ends. This CDR3 reads CASSIDRMAGKLFF. DNA of the CDR3: TGTGCCAGCAGTATCGACAGGATGGCCGGAAAACTGTTTTTT.

The chain carries TRBV27 and TRBJ1-2; no clear D gene. The CDR3 spans 12 residues. CDR1 and CDR2 (germline): MNHEY, SMNVEV (reference sequence). V lost 3 bases to trimming and J lost 6 bases, with 8 bases between them. CDR3 region: CASSLGGDGYTF. The CDR3 DNA sequence: TGTGCCAGCAGTTTGGGTGGGGATGGCTACACCTTC.

The chain links TRBV5-1 to TRBJ1-1; no firm D call. Per the germline V gene, CDR1 is SGHRS and CDR2 is YFSETQ. This CDR3 has 11 amino acids. V lost 6 bases to trimming and J lost 2 bases, with 5 bases between them. CDR3 sequence reads: CASTANTEAFF. In DNA form, the CDR3 reads TGCGCCAGCACGGCCAACACTGAAGCTTTCTTT. The full variable domain, its missing parts supplied by reference TRBV5-1 and TRBJ1-1, is KAGVTQTPRYLIKTRGQQVTLSCSPISGHRSVSWYQQTPGQGLQFLFEYFSETQRNKGNFPGRFSGRQFSNSRSEMNVSTLELGDSALYLCASTANTEAFFGQGTRLTVV.

J is TRBJ2-5 and V is TRBV6-1, with D unclear. This CDR3 comprises 13 residues. V gave up 4 bases and J gave up 1 base, with 7 bases separating them. Looked up from germline, CDR1 is MNHNS and CDR2 is SASEGT. CDR3 residues: CASSVTFQETQYF. CDR3 nucleotides: TGTGCCAGCAGTGTGACATTCCAAGAGACCCAGTACTTC.

The CDR3 nucleotides read TGTGCCAGTAAGGCGCCGGGACACATTAACTATGGCTACACCTTC. This codes for CASKAPGHINYGYTF. The chain uses TRBV19 and TRBJ1-2, with TRBD1 as a possible D gene (6 bases). Per germline, CDR1 LNHDA and CDR2 SQIVND (reference sequence). V was pared by 7 bases and J by 1 base, with 16 bases between. CDR3 length equals 15 residues. Full variable domain (rest looked up from reference TRBV19 and TRBJ1-2): DGGITQSPKYLFRKEGQNVTLSCEQNLNHDAMYWYRQDPGQGLRLIYYSQIVNDFQKGDIAEGYSVSREKKESFPLTVTSAQKNPTAFYLCASKAPGHINYGYTFGSGTRLTVV.

This chain connects TRBV14 to TRBJ1-2; 7 bases agree with TRBD1. From germline, CDR1 is SGHDN and CDR2 FVKESK. Unmatched junction bases numbered 1, after V lost 1 base and J lost 2 bases. The CDR3 contains 14 residues. CDR3 DNA: TGTGCCAGCAGCCAAGGACAGGGAAACTATGGCTACACCTTC. Translating gives CASSQGQGNYGYTF.

This clone was counted only a few times. V gene TRBV10-1 combines with J gene TRBJ2-7; D may be TRBD1 (5 bases). The V and J ends lost 4 bases and 5 bases respectively, with 15 bases between them. CDR1 and CDR2 from the germline V gene are WNHNN and SYGVQD (reference sequence). This CDR3 is built from 14 residues. This chain's CDR3 is CASSAAGIDHEQYF. The CDR3 DNA follows: TGCGCCAGCAGTGCTGCAGGGATTGACCACGAGCAGTACTTC.

DNA of the CDR3: TGTGCCAGCAGCGTAGTTCCCTCAATTTACACCGGGGAGCTGTTTTTT. Protein sequence: CASSVVPSIYTGELFF. This sequence joins TRBV9 and TRBJ2-2; D call uncertain. There are 16 residues in the CDR3. CDR1 is SGDLS and CDR2 is YYNGEE in the germline V gene. V was clipped by 0 bases and J by 3 bases, with 12 bases between them.

The J gene is TRBJ2-7, the V gene TRBV5-1; TRBD1 aligns across 10 bases. This CDR3 contains 16 residues. Germline lookup yields CDR1 SGHRS and CDR2 YFSETQ. V lost 0 bases to trimming and J lost 3 bases; unmatched junction nucleotides: 6. CDR3 bases: TGCGCCAGCAGCTTGGTCCCGGGACAGGGGCTCTACGAGCAGTACTTC. This codes for CASSLVPGQGLYEQYF. The whole variable domain, filled in from reference TRBV5-1 and TRBJ2-7, reads KAGVTQTPRYLIKTRGQQVTLSCSPISGHRSVSWYQQTPGQGLQFLFEYFSETQRNKGNFPGRFSGRQFSNSRSEMNVSTLELGDSALYLCASSLVPGQGLYEQYFGPGTRLTVT.